Below, one T cell receptor beta chain is given with its context. The antigen is not known. TCRdb's table, derived via immunoSEQ multiplex PCR, lists solely in-frame clones and lacks some. The sample holds more than 120,000 clones, under 95% seen once. The CDR3 spans 15 residues. Deletions cut 3 bases from V and 4 bases from J, with 15 bases between. The germline gives CDR1 MGHRA, CDR2 YSYEKL. The data were taken from a study of T cell responses to AZD1222 COVID-19 vaccine. Study conclusions and caveats: Spike-specific TCR depth and breadth grew after two AZD1222 doses. It should be noted that donors were predominantly white British and more often female, and clonal diversity was possibly underestimated. Nearly half of the spike-specific TCRs reportedly recognize variant regions that carry no mutations.

V usage is TRBV4-1 and J usage is TRBJ1-2, with D uncertain. The sample here was peripheral blood, taken on day 0 of AZD1222 vaccination. This clonotype originated in an adult in good health. The CDR3 sequence is CASSHHRSPFYGYTF. CDR3 DNA: TGCGCCAGCAGCCATCACCGATCACCCTTCTATGGCTACACCTTC.